These 16 T cell receptor beta chains were sequenced from one sample in a study of blood T cell repertoires in COVID-19. Some clones are missing from TCRdb's copy, which holds only in-frame ones; the method was immunoSEQ multiplex PCR. The repertoire holds around 80,000 clones, with roughly four fifths as singletons. The sequenced material came from peripheral blood. These receptors came from a man in his sixties with acute or convalescent COVID-19.

The genes are TRBV10-3 and TRBJ1-2; TRBD1 matches at 7 bases. CDR1 and CDR2 (germline): ENHRY, SYGVKD. J gave up 3 bases and V 3 bases, and 7 bases lay outside the gene matches. The CDR3 loop spans 15 amino acids. The CDR3 loop reads CAISDPTGVDYGYTF. CDR3 nucleotides: TGTGCCATCAGTGACCCTACAGGGGTAGACTATGGCTACACCTTC.

The V call is TRBV9, the J call TRBJ1-1; D gene unclear. This CDR3 has 13 residues. Germline lookup yields CDR1 SGDLS and CDR2 YYNGEE. V lost 4 bases and J lost 5, with 12 bases in between. This CDR3 reads CASSPRAGTEAFF. The CDR3 coding sequence is TGTGCCAGCAGCCCAAGGGCGGGAACTGAAGCTTTCTTT.

This clone appeared a few times. V and J are TRBV5-4 and TRBJ1-4; D might be TRBD1 (6 bases). The CDR3 totals 14 residues. The ends were cut back, 4 bases at V and 7 bases at J, with 14 bases in the middle. The germline V gene encodes CDR1 SGHNT and CDR2 YYREEE (reference sequence). The CDR3 DNA is TGTGCCAGCAGCCTAGGGGGTGCGGGTGAAAAACTGTTTTTT. Translating it yields CASSLGGAGEKLFF. The whole variable domain, filled in from reference TRBV5-4 and TRBJ1-4, reads ETGVTQSPTHLIKTRGQQVTLRCSSQSGHNTVSWYQQALGQGPQFIFQYYREEENGRGNFPPRFSGLQFPNYSSELNVNALELDDSALYLCASSLGGAGEKLFFGSGTQLSVL.

V usage is TRBV7-4 and J usage is TRBJ1-5; no clear D gene. The germline V gene has CDR1 SGHVT and CDR2 SQSDAQ. Between the trimmed V and J ends, which lost 10 bases and 6 bases, there was a span of 16 bases. The CDR3 runs to 13 residues. The CDR3 region is CAIDAAGFQPQHF. The CDR3 nucleotides are TGTGCCATCGACGCGGCGGGGTTTCAGCCCCAGCATTTT.

V is TRBV7-6 and J is TRBJ1-4; D not resolved. The CDR3 runs 15 residues. The germline V gene encodes CDR1 SGHVS and CDR2 FNYEAQ. V shed 5 bases and J shed 5 bases, with 15 bases lying between them. The CDR3 region is CASSRAWKKNEKLFF. Written as DNA, the CDR3 is TGTGCCAGCAGCCGAGCGTGGAAGAAGAATGAAAAACTGTTTTTT.

CDR3 amino acids: CASSESGGEETQYF. CDR3 in DNA: TGCGCCAGCAGTGAGTCGGGAGGGGAAGAGACCCAGTACTTC. The V gene is TRBV10-1, the J gene TRBJ2-5; TRBD2 agrees at 7 bases. CDR3 length: 14 residues. Germline V lookup: CDR1 WNHNN, CDR2 SYGVQD (reference sequence). V trimming: 0 bases; J trimming: 3 bases; junction bases outside the gene matches: 1.

The V and J genes are TRBV24-1 and TRBJ2-3; 10 bases agree with TRBD1. The CDR3 loop spans 16 amino acids. CDR1 and CDR2 from the germline V gene are KGHDR and SFDVKD. V shed 2 bases and J 4 bases; nucleotides not matched to a gene: 5. The CDR3: CATSDWRQGASDTQYF. CDR3 coding DNA: TGTGCCACCAGTGATTGGCGACAGGGGGCCTCAGATACGCAGTATTTT.

The chain's CDR3 is CASRSGLAGGRETQYF. The CDR3 region has the DNA TGTGCCAGCAGGTCGGGACTAGCGGGGGGACGGGAGACCCAGTACTTC. V usage is TRBV2 and J usage is TRBJ2-5, with 15 bases lining up with TRBD2. This CDR3 has 16 residues. The ends lost 6 bases at V and 5 bases at J; junction bases unmatched: 7. Germline V CDR1 and CDR2: SNHLY, FYNNEI.

This clone was seen a handful of times. This rearrangement joins TRBV19 to TRBJ1-3; D is unresolved. Germline-derived CDR1 and CDR2 are LNHDA and SQIVND (reference sequence). V was cut by 2 bases and J by 0 bases, with 8 bases left in between. CDR3 length: 15 residues. The CDR3 sequence: CASSIQFTSGNTIYF. The DNA for the CDR3 is TGTGCCAGTAGTATACAGTTCACCTCTGGAAACACCATATATTTT.

The rearrangement links TRBV5-1 to TRBJ2-3; TRBD2 matches at 9 bases. The CDR3 extends over 15 amino acids. Unmatched junction bases numbered 11, after V lost 10 bases and J lost 2 bases. Looked up from germline, CDR1 is SGHRS and CDR2 is YFSETQ. The CDR3 here is CAARVSGSPTDTQYF. The CDR3 nucleotides are TGCGCCGCCAGGGTTAGCGGGAGTCCCACAGATACGCAGTATTTT.

The chain employs TRBV29-1 and TRBJ1-5; D is possibly TRBD1 (6 bases). The CDR3 loop spans 11 amino acids. Germline CDR1 reads SQVTM; CDR2 reads ANQGSEA. V lost 8 bases, J lost 11 bases, and 16 bases lay in between. This CDR3 is CSTYYQGSQHF. CDR3 nucleotide sequence: TGCAGCACGTACTATCAGGGGTCCCAGCATTTT.

V is TRBV23-1 and J is TRBJ1-4; no definite D call. TRBV23-1 carries the ORF label, with uncertain function. The CDR3 spans 11 residues. V shed 3 bases and J shed 8 bases, with 4 bases lying between them. The CDR3 reads CASSHREKLFF. The CDR3, as DNA: TGCGCCAGCAGTCACCGGGAAAAACTGTTTTTT.

CDR3 DNA: TGTGCCAGCTCAACAGGGAATAGCAATCAGCCCCAGCATTTT. It codes for CASSTGNSNQPQHF. This chain connects TRBV18 to TRBJ1-5; D may be TRBD1 (6 bases). V was cut by 5 bases and J by 0 bases, with 8 bases left in between. This CDR3 region has 14 residues. Germline CDR1 reads KGHSH; CDR2 reads LQKENI.

The V call is TRBV2, the J call TRBJ1-1, with a possible D match to TRBD1 (6 bases). The V end was cut by 5 bases, the J end by 6 bases, with 16 bases between. Germline V CDR1 and CDR2: SNHLY, FYNNEI. The CDR3 is 14 residues long. The CDR3 coding sequence is TGTGCCAGCAGTAGCAGGGACATGAAGTCTGAAGCTTTCTTT. It translates to CASSSRDMKSEAFF.

The chain joins TRBV6-2 or TRBV6-3 to TRBJ1-5, with 7 bases identical to TRBD1. CDR3 size: 15 residues. The trim removed 5 bases at V and 0 bases at J, leaving 4 bases unmatched. Per germline, CDR1 MNHEY and CDR2 SVGEGT. This CDR3 is CASSQGTVSNQPQHF. For the CDR3, the DNA is TGTGCCAGCAGTCAAGGGACAGTTAGCAATCAGCCCCAGCATTTT.

The chain carries TRBV5-6 and TRBJ2-3, with 11 bases that match TRBD2. The CDR3 runs to 16 residues. Germline V lookup: CDR1 SGHDT, CDR2 YYEEEE. The trim removed 5 bases at V and 3 bases at J, leaving 8 bases unmatched. CDR3 residues: CASRGLGLAETDTQYF. In nucleotides, the CDR3 is TGTGCCAGCAGGGGATTGGGACTAGCGGAGACAGATACGCAGTATTTT.